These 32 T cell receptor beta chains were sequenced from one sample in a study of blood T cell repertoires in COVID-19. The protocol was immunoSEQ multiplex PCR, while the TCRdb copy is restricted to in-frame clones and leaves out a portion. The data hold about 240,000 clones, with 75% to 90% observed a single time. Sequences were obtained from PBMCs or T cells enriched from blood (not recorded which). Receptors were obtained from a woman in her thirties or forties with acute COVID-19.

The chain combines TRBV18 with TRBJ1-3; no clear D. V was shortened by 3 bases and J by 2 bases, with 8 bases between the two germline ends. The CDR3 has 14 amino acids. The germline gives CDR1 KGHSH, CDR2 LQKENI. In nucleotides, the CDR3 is TGTGCCAGCTCACCGGCGGGCACTGGAAACACCATATATTTT. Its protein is CASSPAGTGNTIYF.

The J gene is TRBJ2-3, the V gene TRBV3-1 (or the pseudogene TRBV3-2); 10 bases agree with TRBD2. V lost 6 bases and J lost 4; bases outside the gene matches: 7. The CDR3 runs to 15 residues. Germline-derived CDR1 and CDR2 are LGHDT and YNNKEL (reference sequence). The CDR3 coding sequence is TGTGCCAGCAGTTACCTAGCGGGAGAGGCAGATACGCAGTATTTT. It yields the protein CASSYLAGEADTQYF.

The CDR3 reads CASSLESGSYTF. Here the CDR3 DNA reads TGTGCCAGCAGCTTAGAGTCGGGGAGCTACACCTTC. V is TRBV7-9 and J is TRBJ1-2; D is uncertain. This CDR3 is 12 amino acids long. Germline values: CDR1 SEHNR, CDR2 FQNEAQ (reference sequence). V lost 1 base, J lost 9 bases, and 9 bases lay in between. Variable domain in full (rest from reference TRBV7-9 and TRBJ1-2): DTGVSQNPRHKITKRGQNVTFRCDPISEHNRLYWYRQTLGQGPEFLTYFQNEAQLEKSRLLSDRFSAERPKGSFSTLEIQRTEQGDSAMYLCASSLESGSYTFGSGTRLTVV.

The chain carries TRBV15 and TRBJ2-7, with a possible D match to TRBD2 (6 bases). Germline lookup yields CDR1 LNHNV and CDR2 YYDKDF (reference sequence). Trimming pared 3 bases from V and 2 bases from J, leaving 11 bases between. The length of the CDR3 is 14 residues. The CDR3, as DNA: TGTGCCACCAGCAGCTCGGGAGTCCCCTACGAGCAGTACTTC. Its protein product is CATSSSGVPYEQYF.

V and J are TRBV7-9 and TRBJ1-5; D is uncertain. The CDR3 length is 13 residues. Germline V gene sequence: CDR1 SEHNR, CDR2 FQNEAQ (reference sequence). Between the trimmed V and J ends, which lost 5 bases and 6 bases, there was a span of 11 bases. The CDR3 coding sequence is TGTGCCAGCAGCCTCAGTTTTGGTCAGCCCCAGCATTTT. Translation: CASSLSFGQPQHF.

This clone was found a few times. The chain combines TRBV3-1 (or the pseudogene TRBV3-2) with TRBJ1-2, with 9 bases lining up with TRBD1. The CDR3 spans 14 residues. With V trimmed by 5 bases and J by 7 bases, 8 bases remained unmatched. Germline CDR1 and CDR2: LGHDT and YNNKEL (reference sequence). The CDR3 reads CASSNKGTGSGYTF. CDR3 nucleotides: TGTGCCAGCAGCAACAAAGGGACAGGGAGTGGCTACACCTTC.

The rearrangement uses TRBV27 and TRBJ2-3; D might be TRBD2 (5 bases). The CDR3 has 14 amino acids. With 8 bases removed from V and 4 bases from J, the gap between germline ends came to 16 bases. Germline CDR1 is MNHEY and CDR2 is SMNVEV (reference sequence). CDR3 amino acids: CASLSQRVPDTQYF. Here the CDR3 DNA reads TGTGCCAGCCTATCACAGAGGGTCCCAGATACGCAGTATTTT.

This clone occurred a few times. For the CDR3, the DNA is TGTGCCAGCAGCCAAGCCTCAGGGGGTAATACCGGGGAGCTGTTTTTT. Protein product: CASSQASGGNTGELFF. The rearrangement uses TRBV3-1 (or the pseudogene TRBV3-2) and TRBJ2-2; TRBD1 agrees at 7 bases. The CDR3 extends over 16 amino acids. CDR1 and CDR2 (germline): LGHDT, YNNKEL (reference sequence). After removal of 1 base from V and 5 bases from J, the junction contained 7 bases not matched to a gene.

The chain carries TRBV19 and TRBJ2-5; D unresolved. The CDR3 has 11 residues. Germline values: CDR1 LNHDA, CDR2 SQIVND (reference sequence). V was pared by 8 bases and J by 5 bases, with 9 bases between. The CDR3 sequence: CASGLDETQYF. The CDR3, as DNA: TGTGCCAGTGGCCTAGATGAGACCCAGTACTTC.

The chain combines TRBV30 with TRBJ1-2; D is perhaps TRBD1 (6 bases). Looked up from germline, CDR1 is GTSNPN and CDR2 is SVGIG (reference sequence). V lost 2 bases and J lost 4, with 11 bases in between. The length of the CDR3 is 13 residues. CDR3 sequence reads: CAWSHGTLYGYTF. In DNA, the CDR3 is TGTGCCTGGAGTCACGGGACACTCTATGGCTACACCTTC.

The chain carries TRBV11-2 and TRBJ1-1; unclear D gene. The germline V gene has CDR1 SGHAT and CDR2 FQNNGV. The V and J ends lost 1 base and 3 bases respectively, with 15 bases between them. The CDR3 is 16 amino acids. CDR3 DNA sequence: TGTGCCAGCAGCTTAGTCGGGTCCGGCGGGCACACTGAAGCTTTCTTT. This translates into CASSLVGSGGHTEAFF.

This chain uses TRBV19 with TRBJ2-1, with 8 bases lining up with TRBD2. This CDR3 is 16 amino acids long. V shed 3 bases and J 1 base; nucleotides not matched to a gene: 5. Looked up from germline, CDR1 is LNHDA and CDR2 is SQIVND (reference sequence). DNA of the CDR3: TGTGCCAGTAGTATCGACTCGGGGGGGTCCTACAATGAGCAGTTCTTC. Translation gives CASSIDSGGSYNEQFF.

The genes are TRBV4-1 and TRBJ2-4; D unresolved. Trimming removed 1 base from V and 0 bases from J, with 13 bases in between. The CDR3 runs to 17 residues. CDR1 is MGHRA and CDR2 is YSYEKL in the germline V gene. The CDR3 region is CASSQVGGELAKNIQYF. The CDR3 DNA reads TGCGCCAGCAGCCAAGTAGGCGGAGAACTAGCCAAAAACATTCAGTACTTC.

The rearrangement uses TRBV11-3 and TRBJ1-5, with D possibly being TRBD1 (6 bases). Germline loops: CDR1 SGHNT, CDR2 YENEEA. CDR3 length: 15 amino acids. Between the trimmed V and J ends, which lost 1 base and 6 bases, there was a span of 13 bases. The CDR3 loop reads CASSLGVGGGQPQHF. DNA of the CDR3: TGTGCCAGCAGCTTAGGGGTAGGGGGTGGTCAGCCCCAGCATTTT.

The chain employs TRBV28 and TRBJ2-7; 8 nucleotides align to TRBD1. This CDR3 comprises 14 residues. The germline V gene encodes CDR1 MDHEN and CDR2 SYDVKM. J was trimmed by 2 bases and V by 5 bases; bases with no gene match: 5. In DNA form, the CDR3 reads TGTGCCAGCAGTCACCCGGGACAGGCCTACGAGCAGTACTTC. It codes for CASSHPGQAYEQYF.

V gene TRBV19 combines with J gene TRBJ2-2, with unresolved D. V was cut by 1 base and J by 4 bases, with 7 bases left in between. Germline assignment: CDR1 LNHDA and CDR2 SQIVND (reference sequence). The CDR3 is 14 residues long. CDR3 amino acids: CASSIGLTTGELFF. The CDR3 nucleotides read TGTGCCAGTAGTATAGGGCTCACCACCGGGGAGCTGTTTTTT.

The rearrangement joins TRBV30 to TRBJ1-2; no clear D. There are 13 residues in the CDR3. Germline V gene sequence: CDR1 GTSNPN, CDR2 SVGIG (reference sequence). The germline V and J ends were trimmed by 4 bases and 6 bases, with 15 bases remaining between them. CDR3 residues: CAWTTIAANGYTF. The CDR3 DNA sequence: TGTGCCTGGACAACTATTGCCGCTAATGGCTACACCTTC.

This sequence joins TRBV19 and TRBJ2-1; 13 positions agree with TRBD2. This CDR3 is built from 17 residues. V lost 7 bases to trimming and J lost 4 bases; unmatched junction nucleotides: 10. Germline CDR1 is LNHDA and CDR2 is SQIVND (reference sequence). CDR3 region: CASTSGLAGDLYNEQFF. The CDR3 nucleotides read TGTGCCAGTACCTCCGGACTAGCGGGAGACCTATACAATGAGCAGTTCTTC.

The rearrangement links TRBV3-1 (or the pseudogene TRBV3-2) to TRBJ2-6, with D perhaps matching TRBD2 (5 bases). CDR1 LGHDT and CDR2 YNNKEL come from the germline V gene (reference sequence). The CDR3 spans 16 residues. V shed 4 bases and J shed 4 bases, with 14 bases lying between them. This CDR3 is CASSPGLGAGANVLTF. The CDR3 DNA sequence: TGTGCCAGCAGCCCGGGTTTGGGAGCCGGGGCCAACGTCCTGACTTTC.

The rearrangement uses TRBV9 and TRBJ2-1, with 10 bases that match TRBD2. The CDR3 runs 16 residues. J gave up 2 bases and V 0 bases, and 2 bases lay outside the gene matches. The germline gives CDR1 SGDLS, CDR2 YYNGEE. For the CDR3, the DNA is TGTGCCAGCAGCGTAGCTACTAGCGGGACCTACAATGAGCAGTTCTTC. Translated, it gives CASSVATSGTYNEQFF.

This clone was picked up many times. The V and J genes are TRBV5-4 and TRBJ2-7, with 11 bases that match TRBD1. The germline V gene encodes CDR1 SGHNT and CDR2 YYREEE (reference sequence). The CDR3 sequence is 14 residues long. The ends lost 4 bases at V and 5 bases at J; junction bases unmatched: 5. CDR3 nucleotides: TGTGCCAGCAGCCTGGACAGGGGGCGGGACGAGCAGTACTTC. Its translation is CASSLDRGRDEQYF.

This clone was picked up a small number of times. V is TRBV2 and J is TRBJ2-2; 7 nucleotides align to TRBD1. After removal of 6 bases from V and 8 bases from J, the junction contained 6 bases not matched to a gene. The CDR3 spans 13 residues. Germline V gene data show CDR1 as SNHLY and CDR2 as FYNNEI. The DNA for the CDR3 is TGTGCCAGCAGGGGACAGCCTAGGGGGGAGCTGTTTTTT. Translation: CASRGQPRGELFF.

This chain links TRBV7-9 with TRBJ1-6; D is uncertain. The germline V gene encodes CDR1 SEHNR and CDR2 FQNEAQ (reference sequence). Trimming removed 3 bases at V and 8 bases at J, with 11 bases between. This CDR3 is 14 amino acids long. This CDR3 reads CASSLQRGDSPLHF. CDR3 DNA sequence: TGTGCCAGCAGCTTGCAGCGGGGTGATTCACCCCTCCACTTT. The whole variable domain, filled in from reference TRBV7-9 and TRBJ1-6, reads DTGVSQNPRHKITKRGQNVTFRCDPISEHNRLYWYRQTLGQGPEFLTYFQNEAQLEKSRLLSDRFSAERPKGSFSTLEIQRTEQGDSAMYLCASSLQRGDSPLHFGNGTRLTVT.

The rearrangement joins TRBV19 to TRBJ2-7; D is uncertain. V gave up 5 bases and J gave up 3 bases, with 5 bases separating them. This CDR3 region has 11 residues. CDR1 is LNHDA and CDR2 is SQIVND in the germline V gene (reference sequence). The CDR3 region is CASSPGYEQYF. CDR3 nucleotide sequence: TGTGCCAGTAGTCCAGGCTACGAGCAGTACTTC.

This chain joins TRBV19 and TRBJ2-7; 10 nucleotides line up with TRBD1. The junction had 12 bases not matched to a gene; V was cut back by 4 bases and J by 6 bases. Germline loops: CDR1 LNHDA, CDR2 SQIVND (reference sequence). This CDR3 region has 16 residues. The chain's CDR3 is CASSTQTGTGVSEQYF. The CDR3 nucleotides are TGTGCCAGTAGTACGCAAACCGGGACAGGGGTATCCGAGCAGTACTTC.

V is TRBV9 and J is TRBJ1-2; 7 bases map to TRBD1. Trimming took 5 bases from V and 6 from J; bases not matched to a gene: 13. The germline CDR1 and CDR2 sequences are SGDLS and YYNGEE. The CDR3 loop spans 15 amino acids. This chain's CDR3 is CASSINTGVINGYTF. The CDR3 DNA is TGTGCCAGCAGTATCAATACAGGGGTTATTAATGGCTACACCTTC.

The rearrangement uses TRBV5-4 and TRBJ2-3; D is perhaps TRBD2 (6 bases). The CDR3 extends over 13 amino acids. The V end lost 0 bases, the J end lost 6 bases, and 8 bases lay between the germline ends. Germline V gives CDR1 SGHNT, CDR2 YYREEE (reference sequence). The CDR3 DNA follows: TGTGCCAGCAGCTTGGACAGCGGGGATACGCAGTATTTT. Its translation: CASSLDSGDTQYF.

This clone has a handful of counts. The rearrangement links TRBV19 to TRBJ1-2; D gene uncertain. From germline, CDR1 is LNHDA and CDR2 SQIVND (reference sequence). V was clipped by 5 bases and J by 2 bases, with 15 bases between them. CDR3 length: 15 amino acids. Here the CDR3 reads CASSPRRERNYGYTF. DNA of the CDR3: TGTGCCAGTAGTCCCCGGAGGGAAAGAAACTATGGCTACACCTTC.

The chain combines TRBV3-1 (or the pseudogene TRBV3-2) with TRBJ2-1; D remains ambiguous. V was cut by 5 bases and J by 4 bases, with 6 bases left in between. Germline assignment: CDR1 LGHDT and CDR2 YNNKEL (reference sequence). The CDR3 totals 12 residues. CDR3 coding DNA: TGTGCCAGCAGCATGGCATACAATGAGCAGTTCTTC. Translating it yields CASSMAYNEQFF.

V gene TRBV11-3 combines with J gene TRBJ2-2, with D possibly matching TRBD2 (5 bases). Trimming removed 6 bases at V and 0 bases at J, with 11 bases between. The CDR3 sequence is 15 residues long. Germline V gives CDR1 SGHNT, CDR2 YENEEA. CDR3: CASRPILANTGELFF. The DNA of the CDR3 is TGTGCCAGCAGACCTATACTAGCGAACACCGGGGAGCTGTTTTTT.

CDR3 region: CATQRGTGEIGELFF. In DNA form, the CDR3 reads TGTGCCACCCAGCGGGGGACAGGGGAAATCGGGGAGCTGTTTTTT. This chain uses TRBV24-1 with TRBJ2-2; 10 bases line up with TRBD1. J was trimmed by 7 bases and V by 9 bases; bases with no gene match: 10. This CDR3 contains 15 residues. CDR1 and CDR2 from the germline V gene are KGHDR and SFDVKD.

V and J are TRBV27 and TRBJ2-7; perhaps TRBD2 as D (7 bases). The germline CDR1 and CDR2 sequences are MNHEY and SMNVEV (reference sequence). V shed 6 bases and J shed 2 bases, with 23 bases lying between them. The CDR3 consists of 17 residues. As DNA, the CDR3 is TGTGCCAGCAGCCTTAAGGGGGGGACCACGAGGCCCTACGAGCAGTACTTC. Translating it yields CASSLKGGTTRPYEQYF.